A single sample is the source of the 8 T cell receptor beta chains below, sequenced in a study of blood T cell repertoires in COVID-19. Using immunoSEQ multiplex PCR, the repertoire was profiled, and TCRdb retains in-frame clones only, with some absent. This table holds a few hundred thousand clones, roughly 75% found once. Sequencing used peripheral blood. Receptors originate from a woman aged 70-85 years with acute or convalescent COVID-19.

V is TRBV5-6 and J is TRBJ2-7, with 8 bases matching TRBD2. There are 13 residues in the CDR3. The ends lost 3 bases at V and 5 bases at J; junction bases unmatched: 4. Germline loops: CDR1 SGHDT, CDR2 YYEEEE. CDR3 sequence (DNA): TGTGCCAGCAGCTCAGCGGGGGACCACGAGCAGTACGTC. Its translation is CASSSAGDHEQYV.

This sequence joins TRBV3-1 (or the pseudogene TRBV3-2) and TRBJ2-1, with 9 positions matching TRBD2. There are 16 residues in the CDR3. CDR1 is LGHDT, CDR2 YNNKEL, per germline (reference sequence). V lost 1 base, J lost 10 bases, and 11 bases stayed unmatched. The DNA for the CDR3 is TGTGCCAGCAGCCAAGTCAAGGTAGCGGGGGAACTAGAGCAGTTCTTC. It yields the protein CASSQVKVAGELEQFF.

There are many counts of this clone. The J gene is TRBJ2-7, the V gene TRBV6-5, with D tentatively TRBD2 (6 bases). With 5 bases removed from V and 7 bases from J, the gap between germline ends came to 12 bases. Germline CDR1 and CDR2: MNHEY and SVGAGI. The CDR3 length is 12 residues. CDR3 nucleotides: TGTGCCAGCAGTCTAGGAGGGCGGGAGCAGTACTTC. Translation gives CASSLGGREQYF.

This clone was observed at least ten times. The rearrangement uses TRBV2 and TRBJ2-7; TRBD1 aligns across 10 bases. The CDR3 loop spans 14 amino acids. Per the germline V gene, CDR1 is SNHLY and CDR2 is FYNNEI. The ends lost 9 bases at V and 5 bases at J; junction bases unmatched: 10. The CDR3 bases are TGTGCCAGTAGACCGGGACAGGGGTGGGACGAGCAGTACTTC. Its translation: CASRPGQGWDEQYF.

V gene TRBV7-3 combines with J gene TRBJ2-1; D unresolved. The CDR3 length is 13 residues. The ends were cut back, 1 base at V and 9 bases at J, with 10 bases in the middle. Germline CDR1 SGHTA, CDR2 FQGTGA. The CDR3, as DNA: TGTGCCAGCAGCTTAAACGCGGCTAGTGAGCAGTTCTTC. It yields the protein CASSLNAASEQFF. Full variable domain (remainder filled in from reference TRBV7-3 and TRBJ2-1): GAGVSQTPSNKVTEKGKYVELRCDPISGHTALYWYRQSLGQGPEFLIYFQGTGAADDSGLPNDRFFAVRPEGSVSTLKIQRTERGDSAVYLCASSLNAASEQFFGPGTRLTVL.

The gene calls are TRBV11-2 and TRBJ1-1; D is possibly TRBD1 (5 bases). Looked up from germline, CDR1 is SGHAT and CDR2 is FQNNGV. This CDR3 has 15 residues. V dropped 0 bases and J dropped 1 base, with 9 bases sitting between them. The CDR3 DNA reads as TGTGCCAGCAGCTTAGATCTGGGGCCGAACACTGAAGCTTTCTTT. This sequence encodes CASSLDLGPNTEAFF.

This rearrangement joins TRBV24-1 to TRBJ2-5, with unresolved D. The CDR3 loop spans 13 amino acids. V was trimmed by 2 bases and J by 2 bases, leaving 5 bases between them. Germline CDR1 KGHDR, CDR2 SFDVKD. The CDR3 protein is CATSDYYQETQYF. DNA of the CDR3: TGTGCCACCAGTGATTATTATCAAGAGACCCAGTACTTC.

The genes are TRBV19 and TRBJ1-2; D is perhaps TRBD1 (5 bases). The CDR3 is 15 amino acids. Deletions cut 7 bases from V and 2 bases from J, with 17 bases between. Germline loops: CDR1 LNHDA, CDR2 SQIVND (reference sequence). This CDR3 reads CASNLDIISNYGYTF. CDR3 coding DNA: TGTGCCAGTAACCTGGACATCATAAGCAACTATGGCTACACCTTC. Complete variable domain (other parts from reference TRBV19 and TRBJ1-2): DGGITQSPKYLFRKEGQNVTLSCEQNLNHDAMYWYRQDPGQGLRLIYYSQIVNDFQKGDIAEGYSVSREKKESFPLTVTSAQKNPTAFYLCASNLDIISNYGYTFGSGTRLTVV.